This T cell receptor (beta chain) comes out of a study of T-cell memory formation after mild COVID-19 (dated by TCRdb to about 2021). With regard to the full study: Most TCR sequence clusters were specific to one of the two donors. Longitudinal TCRalpha and TCRbeta repertoire sequencing tracked T-cell clones expanding and contracting after mild COVID-19 in two donors. Two young, previously healthy adult volunteers, one female and one male, were included in the cohort.

The listed sequencing device is Illumina NovaSeq 6000. cDNA libraries for TCRalpha and TCRbeta were prepared by 5'RACE using constant-segment primers, with sample barcodes and unique molecular identifiers added. Trizol reagent was used to extract RNA from every sample. Libraries were amplified in two PCR steps, with a second sample barcode and Illumina TruSeq adapters added in the second step. Libraries were sequenced on an Illumina NovaSeq with 2 x 150 bp paired-end reads. As for how the authors treated the data: Reads were demultiplexed and collapsed into UMI-guided consensus sequences with migec v1.2.7. With mixcr v2.1.11, UMI consensuses were aligned to TRA and TRB V and J templates and assembled into clonotypes. Clonotypes were classified as expanded or contracted when called significant by both edgeR and NoisET, with noise models trained on biological replicates. For edgeR calls, the cutoffs were a false discovery rate-adjusted p below 0.01 and a log2 fold-change threshold of 1. PCA with hierarchical clustering of max-normalized trajectories of the 1000 most abundant clonotypes was used as exploratory dynamics analysis. Separately sequenced CD4+ and CD8+ repertoires were used to assign a CD4 or CD8 phenotype to each responding clone. Through fastp at Q25 and MiXCR, TCRdb rebuilt clones from the public reads, retaining in-frame beta chains. For every CDR3 protein sequence, its rows merge into one entry that carries the most common genes and DNA. TCRdb, not the authors, supplied the V and J calls. The sample contains 350,000 or so distinct CDR3 sequences, approximately 12% of them found a single time. Of the sample, roughly 23% falls within the top ten clones.

Ficoll-Paque density gradient centrifugation was used to isolate PBMCs. With regard to this clonotype: Its specific antigen is unknown. It has no much larger one-base neighbor in the sample; base qualities were not kept.

From a lookup of the germline V gene, CDR1 and CDR2 are LGHNA and YSLEER. V sheds 0 bases and J sheds 2 bases, leaving 8 bases between their ends. Reading from cysteine to phenylalanine, the CDR3 counts 15 amino acids. Of the read, only the CDR3 DNA is kept; its 45 bases are in frame from base 1. Study-wide findings and limitations: The second-wave clones that peaked on day 37 were not confirmed to be SARS-CoV-2 specific. Clones that contracted from day 15 to 85 showed balanced CD4/CD8 phenotypes, whereas a second wave of clones that expanded from day 15 to 37 leaned towards CD4+. Some responding clones were found in pre-infection memory, which suggests that pre-existing cross-reactive memory T cells took part in the SARS-CoV-2 response. The study covered only a couple of mild cases, and larger cohorts including severe cases with pre-infection samples were considered necessary. Contracting CD4+ clones turned up mainly in the CM and EM memory subsets, whereas EMRA was where CD8+ clones were enriched.

Sequenced input: PBMCs or a T cell subset sorted from them (not recorded which). This sequence originates from a young man who had mild COVID-19 (a few samples of this study predate the infection). The sample titles of this study are shuffled in the database, so cell type and time point are left out; the donor was told from shared clones. In this chain, TRBV4-3 is recombined with TRBJ1-3, with the D gene too uncertain to name. CDR3 sequence: CASSQDLGPGNTIYF. The bases read TGCGCCAGCAGCCAAGATCTGGGTCCTGGAAACACCATATATTTT.